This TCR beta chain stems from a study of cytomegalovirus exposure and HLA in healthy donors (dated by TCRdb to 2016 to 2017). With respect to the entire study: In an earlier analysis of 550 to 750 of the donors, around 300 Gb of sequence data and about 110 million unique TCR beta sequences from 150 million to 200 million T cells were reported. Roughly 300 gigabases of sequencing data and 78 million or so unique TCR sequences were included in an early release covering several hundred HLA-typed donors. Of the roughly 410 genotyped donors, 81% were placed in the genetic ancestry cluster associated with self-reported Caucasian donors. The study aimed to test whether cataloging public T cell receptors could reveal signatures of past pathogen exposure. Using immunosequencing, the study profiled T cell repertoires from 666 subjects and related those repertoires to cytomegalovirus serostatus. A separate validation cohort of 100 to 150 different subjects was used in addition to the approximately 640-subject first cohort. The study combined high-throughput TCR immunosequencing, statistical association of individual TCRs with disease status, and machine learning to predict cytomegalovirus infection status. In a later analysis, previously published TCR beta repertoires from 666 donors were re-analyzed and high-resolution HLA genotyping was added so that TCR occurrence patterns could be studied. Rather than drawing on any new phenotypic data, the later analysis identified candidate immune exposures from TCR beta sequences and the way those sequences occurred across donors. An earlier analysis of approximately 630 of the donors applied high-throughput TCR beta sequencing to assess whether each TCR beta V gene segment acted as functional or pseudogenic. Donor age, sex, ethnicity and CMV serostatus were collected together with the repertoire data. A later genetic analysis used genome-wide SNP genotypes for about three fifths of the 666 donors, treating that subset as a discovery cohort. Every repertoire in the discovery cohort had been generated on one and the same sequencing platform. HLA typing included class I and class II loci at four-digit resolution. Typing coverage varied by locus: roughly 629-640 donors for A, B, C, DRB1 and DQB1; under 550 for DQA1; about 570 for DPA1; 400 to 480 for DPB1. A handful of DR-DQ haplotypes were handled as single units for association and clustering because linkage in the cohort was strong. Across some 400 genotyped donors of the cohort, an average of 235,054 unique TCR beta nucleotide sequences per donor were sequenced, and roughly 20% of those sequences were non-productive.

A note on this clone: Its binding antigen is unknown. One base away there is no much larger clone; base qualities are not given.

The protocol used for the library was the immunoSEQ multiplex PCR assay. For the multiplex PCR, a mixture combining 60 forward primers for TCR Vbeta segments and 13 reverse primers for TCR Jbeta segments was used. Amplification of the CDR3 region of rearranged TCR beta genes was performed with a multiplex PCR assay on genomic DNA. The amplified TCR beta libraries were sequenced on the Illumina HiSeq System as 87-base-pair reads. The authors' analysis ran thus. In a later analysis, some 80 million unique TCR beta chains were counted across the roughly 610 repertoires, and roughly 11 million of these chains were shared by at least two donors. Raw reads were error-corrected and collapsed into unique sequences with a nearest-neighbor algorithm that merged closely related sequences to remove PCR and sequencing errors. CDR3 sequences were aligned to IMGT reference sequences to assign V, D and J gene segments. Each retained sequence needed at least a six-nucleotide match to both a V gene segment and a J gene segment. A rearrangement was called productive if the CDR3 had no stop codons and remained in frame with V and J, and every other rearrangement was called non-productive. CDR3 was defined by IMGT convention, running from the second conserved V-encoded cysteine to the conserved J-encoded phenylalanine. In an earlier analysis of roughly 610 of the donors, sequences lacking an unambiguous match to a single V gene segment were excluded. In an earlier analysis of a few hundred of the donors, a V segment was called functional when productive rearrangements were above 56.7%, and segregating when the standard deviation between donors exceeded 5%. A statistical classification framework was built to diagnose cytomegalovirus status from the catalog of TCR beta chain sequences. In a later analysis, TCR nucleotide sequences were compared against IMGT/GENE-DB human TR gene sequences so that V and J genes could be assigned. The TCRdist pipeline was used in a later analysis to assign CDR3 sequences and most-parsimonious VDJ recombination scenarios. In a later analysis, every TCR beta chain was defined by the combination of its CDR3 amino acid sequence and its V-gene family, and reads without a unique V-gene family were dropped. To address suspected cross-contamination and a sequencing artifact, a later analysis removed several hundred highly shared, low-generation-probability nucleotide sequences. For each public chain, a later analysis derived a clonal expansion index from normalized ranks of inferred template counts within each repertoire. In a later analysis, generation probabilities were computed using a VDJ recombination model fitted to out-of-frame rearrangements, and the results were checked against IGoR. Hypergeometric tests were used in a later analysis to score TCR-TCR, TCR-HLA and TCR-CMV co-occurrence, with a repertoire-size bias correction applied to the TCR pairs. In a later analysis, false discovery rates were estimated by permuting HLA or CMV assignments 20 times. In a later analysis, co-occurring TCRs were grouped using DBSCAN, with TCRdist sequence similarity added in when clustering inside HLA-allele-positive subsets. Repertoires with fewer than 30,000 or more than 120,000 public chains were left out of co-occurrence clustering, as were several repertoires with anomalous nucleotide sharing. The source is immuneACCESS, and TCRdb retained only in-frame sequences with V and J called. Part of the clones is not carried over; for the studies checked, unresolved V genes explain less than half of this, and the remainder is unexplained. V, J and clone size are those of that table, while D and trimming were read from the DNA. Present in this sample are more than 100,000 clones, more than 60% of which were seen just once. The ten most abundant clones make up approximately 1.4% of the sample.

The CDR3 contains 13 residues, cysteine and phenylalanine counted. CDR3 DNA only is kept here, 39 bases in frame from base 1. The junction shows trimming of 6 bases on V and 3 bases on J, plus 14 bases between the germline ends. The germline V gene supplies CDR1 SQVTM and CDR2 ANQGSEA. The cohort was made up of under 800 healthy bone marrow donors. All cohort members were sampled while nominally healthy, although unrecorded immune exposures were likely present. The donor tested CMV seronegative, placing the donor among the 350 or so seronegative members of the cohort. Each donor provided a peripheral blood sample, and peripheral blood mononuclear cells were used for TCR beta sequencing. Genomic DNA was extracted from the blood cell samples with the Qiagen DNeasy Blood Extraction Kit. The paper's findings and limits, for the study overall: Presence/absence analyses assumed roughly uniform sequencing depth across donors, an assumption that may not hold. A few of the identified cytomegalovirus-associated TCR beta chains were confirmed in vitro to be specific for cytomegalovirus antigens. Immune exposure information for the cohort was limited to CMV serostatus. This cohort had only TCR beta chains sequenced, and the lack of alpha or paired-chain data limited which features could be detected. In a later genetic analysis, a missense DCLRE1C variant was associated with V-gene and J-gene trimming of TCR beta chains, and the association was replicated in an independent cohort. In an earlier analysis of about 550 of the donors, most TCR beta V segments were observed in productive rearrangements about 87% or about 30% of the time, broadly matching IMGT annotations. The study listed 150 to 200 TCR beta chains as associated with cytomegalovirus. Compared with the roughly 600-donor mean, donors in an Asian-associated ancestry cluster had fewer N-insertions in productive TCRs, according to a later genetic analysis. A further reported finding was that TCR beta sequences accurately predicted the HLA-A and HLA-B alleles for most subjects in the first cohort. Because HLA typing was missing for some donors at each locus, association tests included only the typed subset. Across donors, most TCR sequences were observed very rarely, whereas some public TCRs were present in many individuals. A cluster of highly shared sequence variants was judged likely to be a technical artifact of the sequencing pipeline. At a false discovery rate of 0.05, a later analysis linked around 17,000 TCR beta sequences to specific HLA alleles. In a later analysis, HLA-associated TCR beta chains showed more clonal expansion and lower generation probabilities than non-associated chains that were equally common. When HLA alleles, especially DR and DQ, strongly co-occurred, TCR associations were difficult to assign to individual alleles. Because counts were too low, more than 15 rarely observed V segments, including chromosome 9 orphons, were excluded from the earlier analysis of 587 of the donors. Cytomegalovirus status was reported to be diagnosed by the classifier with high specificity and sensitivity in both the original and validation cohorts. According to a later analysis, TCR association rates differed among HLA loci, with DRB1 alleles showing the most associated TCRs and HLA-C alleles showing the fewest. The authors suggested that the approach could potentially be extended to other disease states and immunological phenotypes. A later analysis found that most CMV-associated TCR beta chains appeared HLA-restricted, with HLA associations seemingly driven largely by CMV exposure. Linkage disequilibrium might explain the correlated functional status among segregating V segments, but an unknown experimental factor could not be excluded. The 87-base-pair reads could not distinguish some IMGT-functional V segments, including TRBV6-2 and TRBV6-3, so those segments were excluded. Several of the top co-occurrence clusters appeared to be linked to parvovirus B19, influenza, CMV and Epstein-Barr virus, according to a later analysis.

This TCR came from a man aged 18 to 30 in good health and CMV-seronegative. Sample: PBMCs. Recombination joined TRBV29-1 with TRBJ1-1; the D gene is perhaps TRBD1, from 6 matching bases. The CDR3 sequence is CSVHTRGDTEAFF. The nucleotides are TGCAGCGTGCACACCAGGGGAGACACTGAAGCTTTCTTT.